This T cell receptor (beta chain) was recovered during a study of T cell repertoires in cytomegalovirus infection. Study summary: TCR beta signatures that were public indicated CMV infection and matching HLA type. Study-wide results and limits: Carriers of CMV and the relevant HLA type were discriminated by public TCR beta frequency. Ex vivo, HLA-C-restricted CMV-specific TCR beta clonotypes prevailed over the rest of the response.

TCRdb reprocessed the reads with MiXCR, giving one entry per CDR3 protein. Here the sample spans 630,000 or so distinct CDR3 sequences, approximately 24% being singletons. Looked up from germline, CDR1 is SNHLY and CDR2 is FYNNEI. Trimming left V 3 bases short and J 6 bases short, with 18 bases between. The CDR3 consists of 16 residues. A word on this clonotype: What it binds is unknown. A single base separates this from a much larger clone, so it may be a read error.

This TCR was sampled from a human donor in good health (CMV status not recorded). Some clones in this sample may be carry-over from other donors' samples. The specimen was CD8+ T cells from PBMCs. The rearrangement uses TRBV2 and TRBJ2-4; D gene ambiguous. In DNA form, the CDR3 reads TGTGCCAGCAGTGATCCCAACGACAAGTCGAGAAACATTCAGTACTTC. Translated: CASSDPNDKSRNIQYF. Full variable domain (missing parts from reference TRBV2 and TRBJ2-4): EPEVTQTPSHQVTQMGQEVILRCVPISNHLYFYWYRQILGQKVEFLVSFYNNEISEKSEIFDDQFSVERPDGSNFTLKIRSTKLEDSAMYFCASSDPNDKSRNIQYFGAGTRLSVL.